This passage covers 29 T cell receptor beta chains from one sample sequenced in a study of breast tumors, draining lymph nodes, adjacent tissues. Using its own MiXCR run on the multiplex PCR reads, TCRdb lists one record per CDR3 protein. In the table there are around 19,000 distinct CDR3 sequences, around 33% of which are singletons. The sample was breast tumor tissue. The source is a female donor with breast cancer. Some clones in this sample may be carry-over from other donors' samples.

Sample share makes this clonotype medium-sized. CDR3 nucleotides: TGTGCCAGCAGTTTCTCCCACTCCTACGAGCAGTACTTC. This translates into CASSFSHSYEQYF. The genes are TRBV12-3 or TRBV12-4 and TRBJ2-7, with D uncertain. V dropped 3 bases and J dropped 0 bases, with 6 bases sitting between them. The CDR3 length is 13 residues.

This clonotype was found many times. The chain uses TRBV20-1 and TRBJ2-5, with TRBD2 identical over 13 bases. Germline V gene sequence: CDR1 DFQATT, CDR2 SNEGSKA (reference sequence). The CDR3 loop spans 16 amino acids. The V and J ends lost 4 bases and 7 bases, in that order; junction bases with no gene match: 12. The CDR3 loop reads CSATGTSGNLLGTQYF. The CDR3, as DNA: TGCAGTGCTACCGGGACTAGCGGGAATCTATTGGGGACCCAGTACTTC.

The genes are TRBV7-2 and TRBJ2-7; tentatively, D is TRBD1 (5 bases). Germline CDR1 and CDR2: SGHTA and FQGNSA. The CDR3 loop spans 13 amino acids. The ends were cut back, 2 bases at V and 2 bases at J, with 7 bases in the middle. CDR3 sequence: CASSLQGPYEQYF. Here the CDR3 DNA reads TGTGCCAGCAGCTTACAGGGCCCCTACGAGCAGTACTTC.

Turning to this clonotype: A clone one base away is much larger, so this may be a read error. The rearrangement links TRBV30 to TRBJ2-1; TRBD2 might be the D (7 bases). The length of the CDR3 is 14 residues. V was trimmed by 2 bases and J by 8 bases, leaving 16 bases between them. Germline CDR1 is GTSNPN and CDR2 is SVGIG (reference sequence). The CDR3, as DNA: TGTGCCTGGAGTCCGGGGGGCGTCCTCTATGAGCAGTTCTTC. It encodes CAWSPGGVLYEQFF.

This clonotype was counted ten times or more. The CDR3 protein is CASSLAGVGYTF. DNA for the CDR3: TGTGCCAGCAGCTTAGCGGGGGTCGGCTACACCTTC. The chain couples TRBV7-2 to TRBJ1-2; D may be TRBD1 (5 bases). Trimming cost V 0 bases and J 8 bases, with 7 bases left between them. CDR1 and CDR2 from the germline V gene are SGHTA and FQGNSA. CDR3 length: 12 residues.

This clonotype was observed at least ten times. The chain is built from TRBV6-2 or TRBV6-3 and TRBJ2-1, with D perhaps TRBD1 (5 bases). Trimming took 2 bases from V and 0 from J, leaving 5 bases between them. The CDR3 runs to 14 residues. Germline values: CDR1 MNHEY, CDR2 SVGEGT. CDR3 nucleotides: TGTGCCAGCAGTTACGACAGCTCCTACAATGAGCAGTTCTTC. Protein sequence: CASSYDSSYNEQFF.

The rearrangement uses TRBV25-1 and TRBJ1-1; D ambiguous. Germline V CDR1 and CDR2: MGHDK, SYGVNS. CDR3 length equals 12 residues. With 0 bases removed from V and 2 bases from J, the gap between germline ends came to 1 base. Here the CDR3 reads CASSEYNTEAFF. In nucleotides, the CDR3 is TGTGCCAGCAGTGAATATAACACTGAAGCTTTCTTT.

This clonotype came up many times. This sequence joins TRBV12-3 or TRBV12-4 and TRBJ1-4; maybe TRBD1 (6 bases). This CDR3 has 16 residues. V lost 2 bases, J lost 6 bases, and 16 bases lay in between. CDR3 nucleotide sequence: TGTGCCAGCAGTTTAAGCGTCGGGACAACCTATGAAAAACTGTTTTTT. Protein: CASSLSVGTTYEKLFF.

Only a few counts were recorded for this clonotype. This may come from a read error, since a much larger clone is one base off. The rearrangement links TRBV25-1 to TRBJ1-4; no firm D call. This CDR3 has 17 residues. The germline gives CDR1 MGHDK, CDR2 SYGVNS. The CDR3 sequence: CASSDPPLSQANEKLLF. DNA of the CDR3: TGTGCCAGCAGTGACCCCCCTTTAAGCCAAGCTAATGAAAAACTGCTTTTT.

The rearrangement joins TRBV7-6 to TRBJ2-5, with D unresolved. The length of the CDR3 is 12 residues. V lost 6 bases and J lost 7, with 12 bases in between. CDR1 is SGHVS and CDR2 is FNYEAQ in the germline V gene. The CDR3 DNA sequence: TGTGCCAGCAGTTCAAGGATGGGGACCCAGTACTTC. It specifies CASSSRMGTQYF. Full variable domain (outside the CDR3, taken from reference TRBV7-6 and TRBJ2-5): GAGVSQSPRYKVTKRGQDVALRCDPISGHVSLYWYRQALGQGPEFLTYFNYEAQQDKSGLPNDRFSAERPEGSISTLTIQRTEQRDSAMYRCASSSRMGTQYFGPGTRLLVL.

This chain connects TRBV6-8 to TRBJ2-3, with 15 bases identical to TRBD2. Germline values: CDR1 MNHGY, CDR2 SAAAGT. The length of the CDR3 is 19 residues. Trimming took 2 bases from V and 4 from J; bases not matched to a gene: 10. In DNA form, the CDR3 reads TGTGCCAGCAGTTACCCCGGACTAGCGGGAGGGCCGACGGCAGATACGCAGTATTTT. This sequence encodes CASSYPGLAGGPTADTQYF.

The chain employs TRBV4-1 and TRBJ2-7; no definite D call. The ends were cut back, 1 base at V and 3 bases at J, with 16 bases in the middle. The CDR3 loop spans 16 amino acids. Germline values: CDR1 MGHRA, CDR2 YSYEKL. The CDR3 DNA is TGCGCCAGCAGCCAAGCAAAGGGCCGGAATTTCTACGAGCAGTACTTC. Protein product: CASSQAKGRNFYEQYF.

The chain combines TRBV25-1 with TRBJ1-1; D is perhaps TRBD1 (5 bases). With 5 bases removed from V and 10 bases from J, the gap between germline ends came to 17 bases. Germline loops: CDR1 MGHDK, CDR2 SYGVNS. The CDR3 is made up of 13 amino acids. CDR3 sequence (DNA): TGTGCCAGCAGTAGCCCAGGGTACGGTGGAGCTTTCTTT. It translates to CASSSPGYGGAFF. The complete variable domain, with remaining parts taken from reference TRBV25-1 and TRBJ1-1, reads EADIYQTPRYLVIGTGKKITLECSQTMGHDKMYWYQQDPGMELHLIHYSYGVNSTEKGDLSSESTVSRIRTEHFPLTLESARPSHTSQYLCASSSPGYGGAFFGQGTRLTVV.

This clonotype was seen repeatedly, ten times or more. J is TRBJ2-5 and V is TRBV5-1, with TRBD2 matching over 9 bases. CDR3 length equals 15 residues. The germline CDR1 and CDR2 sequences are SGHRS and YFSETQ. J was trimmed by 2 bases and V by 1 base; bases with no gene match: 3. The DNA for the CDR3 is TGCGCCAGCAGCTTGCTAGCGGGGCTACAAGAGACCCAGTACTTC. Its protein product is CASSLLAGLQETQYF. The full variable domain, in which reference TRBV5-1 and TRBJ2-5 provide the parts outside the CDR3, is KAGVTQTPRYLIKTRGQQVTLSCSPISGHRSVSWYQQTPGQGLQFLFEYFSETQRNKGNFPGRFSGRQFSNSRSEMNVSTLELGDSALYLCASSLLAGLQETQYFGPGTRLLVL.

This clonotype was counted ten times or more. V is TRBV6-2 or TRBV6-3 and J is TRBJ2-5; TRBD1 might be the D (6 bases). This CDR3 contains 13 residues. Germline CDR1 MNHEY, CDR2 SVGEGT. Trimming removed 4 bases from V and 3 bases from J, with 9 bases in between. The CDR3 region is CASSSWTEETQYF. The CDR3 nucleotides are TGTGCCAGCAGTTCTTGGACAGAAGAGACCCAGTACTTC.

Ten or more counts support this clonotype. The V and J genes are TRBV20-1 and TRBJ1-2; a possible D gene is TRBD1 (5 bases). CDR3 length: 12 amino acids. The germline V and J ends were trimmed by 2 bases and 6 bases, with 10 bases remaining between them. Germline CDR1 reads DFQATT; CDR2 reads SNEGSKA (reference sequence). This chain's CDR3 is CSARPQGDGYTF. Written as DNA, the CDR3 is TGCAGTGCTAGACCTCAGGGTGATGGCTACACCTTC.

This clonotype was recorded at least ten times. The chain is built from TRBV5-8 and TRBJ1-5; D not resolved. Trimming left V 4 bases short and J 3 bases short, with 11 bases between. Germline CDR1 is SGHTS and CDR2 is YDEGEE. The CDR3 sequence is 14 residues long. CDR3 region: CASSMGDPNQPQHF. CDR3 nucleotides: TGTGCCAGCAGCATGGGAGACCCCAATCAGCCCCAGCATTTT.

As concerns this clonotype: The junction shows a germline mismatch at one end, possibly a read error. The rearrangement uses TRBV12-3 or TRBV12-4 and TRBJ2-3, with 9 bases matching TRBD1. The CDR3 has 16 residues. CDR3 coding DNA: TGTGCCAGCAGTTTCCCTCCGGGACAGGGACCAGATACGCGGTATTTT. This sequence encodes CASSFPPGQGPDTRYF.

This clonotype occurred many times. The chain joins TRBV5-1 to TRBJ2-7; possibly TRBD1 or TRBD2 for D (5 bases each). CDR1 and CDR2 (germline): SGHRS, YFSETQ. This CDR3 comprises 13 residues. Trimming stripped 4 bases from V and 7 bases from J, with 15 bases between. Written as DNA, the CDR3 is TGCGCCAGCAGCGAGGGGACCTTTAGAGAGCAGTACTTC. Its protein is CASSEGTFREQYF. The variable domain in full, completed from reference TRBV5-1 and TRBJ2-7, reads KAGVTQTPRYLIKTRGQQVTLSCSPISGHRSVSWYQQTPGQGLQFLFEYFSETQRNKGNFPGRFSGRQFSNSRSEMNVSTLELGDSALYLCASSEGTFREQYFGPGTRLTVT.

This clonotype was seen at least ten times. CDR3 sequence: CASSPSGGIPLRNTIYF. Written as DNA, the CDR3 is TGTGCCAGCAGCCCCTCCGGTGGGATACCTCTGCGAAACACCATATATTTT. The rearrangement uses TRBV7-9 and TRBJ1-3; D uncertain. CDR1 and CDR2 (germline): SEHNR, FQNEAQ (reference sequence). V lost 5 bases and J 5 bases, leaving 22 bases between the germline ends. The CDR3 extends over 17 amino acids. The variable domain in full, completed from reference TRBV7-9 and TRBJ1-3, reads DTGVSQNPRHKITKRGQNVTFRCDPISEHNRLYWYRQTLGQGPEFLTYFQNEAQLEKSRLLSDRFSAERPKGSFSTLEIQRTEQGDSAMYLCASSPSGGIPLRNTIYFGEGSWLTVV.

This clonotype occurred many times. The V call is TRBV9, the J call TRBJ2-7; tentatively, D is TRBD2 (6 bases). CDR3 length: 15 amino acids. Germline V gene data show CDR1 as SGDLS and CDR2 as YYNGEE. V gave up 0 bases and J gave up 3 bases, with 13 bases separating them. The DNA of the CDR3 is TGTGCCAGCAGCGTAGGGCCGGACTACCGCTACGAGCAGTACTTC. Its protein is CASSVGPDYRYEQYF.

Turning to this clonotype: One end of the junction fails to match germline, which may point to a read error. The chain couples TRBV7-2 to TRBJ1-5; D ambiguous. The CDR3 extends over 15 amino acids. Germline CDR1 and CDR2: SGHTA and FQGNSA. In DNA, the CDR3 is TGTGCCAGCAGCTTTAGTCCCCAAAACAATCAGCCCCAGCACTTT. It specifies CASSFSPQNNQPQHF. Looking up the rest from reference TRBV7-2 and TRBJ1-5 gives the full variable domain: GAGVSQSPSNKVTEKGKDVELRCDPISGHTALYWYRQSLGQGLEFLIYFQGNSAPDKSGLPSDRFSAERTGGSVSTLTIQRTQQEDSAVYLCASSFSPQNNQPQHFGDGTRLSIL.

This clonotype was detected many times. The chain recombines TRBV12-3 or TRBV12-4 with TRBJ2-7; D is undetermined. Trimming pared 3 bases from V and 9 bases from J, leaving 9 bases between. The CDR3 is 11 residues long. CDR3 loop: CASSFGLGQYF. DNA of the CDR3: TGTGCCAGCAGTTTTGGGCTGGGGCAGTACTTC.

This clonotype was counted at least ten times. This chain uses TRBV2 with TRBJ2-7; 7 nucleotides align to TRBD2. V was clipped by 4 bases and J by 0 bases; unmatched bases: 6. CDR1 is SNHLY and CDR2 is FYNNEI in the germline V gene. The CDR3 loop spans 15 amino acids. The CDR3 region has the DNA TGTGCCAGCAGTGTAGGCGGGAGTTTCTCCTACGAGCAGTACTTC. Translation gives CASSVGGSFSYEQYF.

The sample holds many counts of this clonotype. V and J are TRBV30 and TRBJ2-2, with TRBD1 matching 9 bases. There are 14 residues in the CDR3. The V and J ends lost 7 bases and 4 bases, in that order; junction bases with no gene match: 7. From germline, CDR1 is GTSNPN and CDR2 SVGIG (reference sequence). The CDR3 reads CASTGGPTTGELFF. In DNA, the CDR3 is TGTGCCTCCACAGGGGGCCCGACCACCGGGGAGCTGTTTTTT.

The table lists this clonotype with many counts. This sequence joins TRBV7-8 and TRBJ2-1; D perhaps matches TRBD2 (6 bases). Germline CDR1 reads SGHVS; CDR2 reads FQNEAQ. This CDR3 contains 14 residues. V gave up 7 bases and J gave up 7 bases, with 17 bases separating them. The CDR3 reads CASTKRRGMNEQFF. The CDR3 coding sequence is TGTGCCAGCACCAAGCGTCGGGGGATGAATGAGCAGTTCTTC.

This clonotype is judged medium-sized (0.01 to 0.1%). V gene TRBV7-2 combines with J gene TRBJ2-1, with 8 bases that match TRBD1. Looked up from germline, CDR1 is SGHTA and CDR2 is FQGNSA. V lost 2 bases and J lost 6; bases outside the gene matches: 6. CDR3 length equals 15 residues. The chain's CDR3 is CASSLWQGAGNEQFF. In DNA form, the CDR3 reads TGTGCCAGCAGCTTATGGCAGGGGGCGGGCAATGAGCAGTTCTTC.

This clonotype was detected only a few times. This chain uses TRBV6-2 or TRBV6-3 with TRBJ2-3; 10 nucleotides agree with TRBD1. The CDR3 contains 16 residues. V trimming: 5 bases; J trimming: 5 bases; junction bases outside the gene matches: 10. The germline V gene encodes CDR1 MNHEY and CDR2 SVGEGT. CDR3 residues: CASSGADRGFGDTQYF. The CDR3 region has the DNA TGTGCCAGCAGTGGGGCGGACAGGGGGTTCGGAGATACGCAGTATTTT.

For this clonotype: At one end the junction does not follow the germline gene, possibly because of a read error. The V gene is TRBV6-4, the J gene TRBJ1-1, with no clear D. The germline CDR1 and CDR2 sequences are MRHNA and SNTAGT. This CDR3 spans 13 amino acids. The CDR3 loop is CTSSEVENTEAFF. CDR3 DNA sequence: TGTACCAGCAGTGAGGTAGAGAACACTGAGGCTTTCTTT.